This T cell receptor (beta chain) was sequenced in a study of T cells in Graves' hyperthyroidism and ophthalmopathy. Amplification of TCR beta CDR3 regions was performed using RNA transcripts as template. A first-round RT-PCR of the TCR CDR3 used the HTBI primer set. A single record per CDR3 protein comes from TCRdb applying MiXCR to the multiplex PCR reads. The sample has approximately 700,000 distinct CDR3 sequences, roughly 45% seen once. Findings and caveats of the study: The blood repertoire included most of the expanded thyroid clonotypes above 0.001. For ophthalmopathy, model prediction preceded onset by a median 6.5 months.

This clonotype was picked up many times. The antigen is unknown. Sequenced: peripheral blood or thyroid tissue (not recorded which). The TCR originated in an adult man with Graves' disease, either hyperthyroidism or ophthalmopathy (not recorded which).

This CDR3 is CASSHFGVDGANVLTF. The CDR3 DNA is TGTGCCAGCAGCCACTTCGGGGTAGATGGGGCCAACGTCCTGACTTTC. The chain carries TRBV7-3 and TRBJ2-6; TRBD2 might be the D (5 bases). Germline V gene sequence: CDR1 SGHTA, CDR2 FQGTGA. Trimming pared 5 bases from V and 3 bases from J, leaving 14 bases between. CDR3 length equals 16 residues.